This passage covers 27 T cell receptor beta chains from one sample sequenced in a study of T cell changes during pregnancy in multiple sclerosis. Assay used: immunoSEQ multiplex PCR; TCRdb lists only in-frame clones, some missing. Found here are some 32,000 clones, around nine tenths of them singletons; the top ten hold 3.5% to 4.5%. The sequences come from CD8+ T cells from peripheral blood mononuclear cells, collected in the second trimester of pregnancy. These receptors all come from a female donor with multiple sclerosis, enrolled in a pregnancy study.

The chain employs TRBV30 and TRBJ1-2; the D gene is possibly TRBD1 (5 bases). This CDR3 spans 13 amino acids. The V end was cut by 2 bases, the J end by 7 bases, with 14 bases between. The germline V gene encodes CDR1 GTSNPN and CDR2 SVGIG (reference sequence). CDR3 amino acids: CAWSFGGGGGYTF. CDR3 bases: TGTGCCTGGAGTTTTGGTGGGGGGGGTGGCTACACCTTC. Drawing the rest from reference TRBV30 and TRBJ1-2, the complete variable domain is SQTIHQWPATLVQPVGSPLSLECTVEGTSNPNLYWYRQAAGRGLQLLFYSVGIGQISSEVPQNLSASRPQDRQFILSSKKLLLSDSGFYLCAWSFGGGGGYTFGSGTRLTVV.

The CDR3 DNA sequence: TGTGCCATCACCACAGGGTCCGGTGGTGAGCAGTTCTTC. This gives the protein CAITTGSGGEQFF. The chain carries TRBV10-3 and TRBJ2-1, with a possible D match to TRBD1 (6 bases). Germline V gene sequence: CDR1 ENHRY, CDR2 SYGVKD. This CDR3 is 13 amino acids long. V was shortened by 7 bases and J by 9 bases, with 16 bases between the two germline ends.

The V call is TRBV7-8, the J call TRBJ1-3; D unclear. The V and J ends lost 2 bases and 4 bases respectively, with 9 bases between them. The CDR3 is made up of 14 amino acids. Looked up from germline, CDR1 is SGHVS and CDR2 is FQNEAQ. Here the CDR3 DNA reads TGTGCCAGCAGCTTATATGGCAGAGGAAACACCATATATTTT. The encoded protein is CASSLYGRGNTIYF.

In DNA form, the CDR3 reads TGTGCCAGCAGCCTCCCCTCTAGCGGGAAGCTCGAGCAGTACTTC. This encodes CASSLPSSGKLEQYF. The rearrangement uses TRBV13 and TRBJ2-7, with TRBD2 identical over 9 bases. The germline V gene has CDR1 PRHDT and CDR2 FYEKMQ (reference sequence). The V segment lost 5 bases and the J segment 6 bases; nucleotides outside the gene matches: 11. This CDR3 contains 15 residues.

By frequency in the sample, this clone is medium-sized. The sample has other DNA sequences that encode this CDR3 too. This chain uses TRBV19 with TRBJ1-1; TRBD1 is a possible D gene (6 bases). Germline assignment: CDR1 LNHDA and CDR2 SQIVND (reference sequence). The V end was cut by 1 base, the J end by 5 bases, with 8 bases between. This CDR3 comprises 13 residues. CDR3 loop: CASSIGTATEAFF. The CDR3 DNA sequence: TGTGCCAGTAGTATAGGGACAGCTACTGAAGCTTTCTTT.

The chain carries TRBV13 and TRBJ2-1, with D possibly matching TRBD2 (6 bases). The CDR3 length is 16 residues. The V end was cut by 2 bases, the J end by 3 bases, with 14 bases between. In germline, CDR1 is PRHDT, CDR2 FYEKMQ (reference sequence). As DNA, the CDR3 is TGTGCCAGCAGCTTATCCGGAGGGAGTGGCTACAATGAGCAGTTCTTC. This sequence encodes CASSLSGGSGYNEQFF.

The rearrangement uses TRBV6-4 and TRBJ2-1; TRBD2 matches 12 bases. This CDR3 spans 15 amino acids. Losses at the gene ends were 6 bases for V and 4 bases for J; bases not matched to a gene: 4. CDR1 and CDR2 from the germline V gene are MRHNA and SNTAGT. The CDR3 region is CASSAGTSGYNEQFF. The CDR3 region has the DNA TGTGCCAGCAGCGCCGGGACTAGCGGGTACAATGAGCAGTTCTTC.

The rearrangement joins TRBV19 to TRBJ2-1; D gene ambiguous. The CDR3 consists of 15 residues. V was shortened by 1 base and J by 0 bases, with 7 bases between the two germline ends. Per germline, CDR1 LNHDA and CDR2 SQIVND (reference sequence). CDR3 nucleotides: TGTGCCAGTAGTATAGGGCAGGCCTCCTACAATGAGCAGTTCTTC. It yields the protein CASSIGQASYNEQFF.

V usage is TRBV7-9 and J usage is TRBJ2-7, with 8 bases that match TRBD2. Trimming removed 4 bases from V and 5 bases from J; junction bases left unmatched: 10. From germline, CDR1 is SEHNR and CDR2 FQNEAQ (reference sequence). This CDR3 contains 15 residues. This chain's CDR3 is CASSSPGTSGNEQYF. The CDR3 DNA sequence: TGTGCCAGCAGCTCGCCCGGGACTAGTGGAAACGAGCAGTACTTC.

The V and J genes are TRBV10-1 and TRBJ2-3; D unclear. V lost 1 base to trimming and J lost 0 bases, with 14 bases between them. CDR1 WNHNN and CDR2 SYGVQD come from the germline V gene (reference sequence). The CDR3 contains 17 residues. CDR3 region: CASSEWSVDHSTDTQYF. CDR3 in DNA: TGCGCCAGCAGTGAGTGGAGCGTCGATCATAGCACAGATACGCAGTATTTT.

This clone is a singleton in its sample. The chain joins TRBV18 to TRBJ2-2; D call uncertain. Germline V gene sequence: CDR1 KGHSH, CDR2 LQKENI. The CDR3 has 13 amino acids. With 8 bases removed from V and 3 bases from J, the gap between germline ends came to 10 bases. The CDR3: CASVRQDTGELFF. The DNA for the CDR3 is TGTGCCAGCGTCCGCCAGGACACCGGGGAGCTGTTTTTT.

The V gene is TRBV6-6, the J gene TRBJ2-7; a weak D match, TRBD2 (6 bases). Trimming pared 7 bases from V and 6 bases from J, leaving 10 bases between. This CDR3 region has 11 residues. Germline CDR1 and CDR2: MNHNY and SVGAGI (reference sequence). The chain's CDR3 is CASTHGGEQYF. The CDR3 DNA reads TGTGCCAGCACCCACGGGGGCGAGCAGTACTTC.

The chain uses TRBV7-9 and TRBJ2-5, with 9 positions matching TRBD2. The CDR3 is made up of 14 amino acids. Germline V gene data show CDR1 as SEHNR and CDR2 as FQNEAQ (reference sequence). V was pared by 3 bases and J by 5 bases, with 4 bases of the junction left unmatched. The CDR3, as DNA: TGTGCCAGCAGCTTCGGGACTAGCTATGAGACCCAGTACTTC. Its protein is CASSFGTSYETQYF.

By sample share, this clone is large. This sequence joins TRBV7-9 and TRBJ2-7, with a weak D call TRBD2 (5 bases). Germline V gives CDR1 SEHNR, CDR2 FQNEAQ (reference sequence). V lost 2 bases and J 3 bases, leaving 14 bases between the germline ends. The CDR3 consists of 15 residues. In DNA, the CDR3 is TGTGCCAGCAGCTTATGGGGTATCGGGGACTACGAGCAGTACTTC. The encoded protein is CASSLWGIGDYEQYF.

The rearrangement uses TRBV12-2 and TRBJ2-7; the tabulated D call, TRBD2, remains unverified against the DNA. TRBV12-2 is listed as a pseudogene. The CDR3 contains 15 residues. CDR3 DNA: TGTGCAAGTCGCTTCCCTAGCGGGAGCCTCTACGAGCAGTACTTC. Its protein product is CASRFPSGSLYEQYF.

The rearrangement links TRBV27 to TRBJ2-7, with 9 positions matching TRBD1. Unmatched junction bases numbered 6, after V lost 4 bases and J lost 2 bases. The V gene's germline CDR1 is MNHEY and CDR2 SMNVEV (reference sequence). The CDR3 runs 15 residues. Written as DNA, the CDR3 is TGTGCCAGCAGTTCCCAACGGGACAGGGCCTACGAGCAGTACTTC. Translated: CASSSQRDRAYEQYF.

CDR3 amino acids: CASSLEFSTDTQYF. In nucleotides, the CDR3 is TGTGCCAGCAGTTTGGAGTTTAGCACAGATACGCAGTATTTT. The gene calls are TRBV6-5 and TRBJ2-3; D is unresolved. The V end lost 4 bases, the J end lost 0 bases, and 8 bases lay between the germline ends. The germline gives CDR1 MNHEY, CDR2 SVGAGI. This CDR3 region has 14 residues.

This clone was observed a single time. The CDR3 loop is CASSLGSGRYEQYF. The CDR3 nucleotides read TGTGCCAGCAGCTTAGGTTCAGGGCGCTACGAGCAGTACTTC. This chain links TRBV11-2 with TRBJ2-7; possible D gene TRBD1, 5 bases. The germline V and J ends were trimmed by 1 base and 3 bases, with 10 bases remaining between them. Germline V CDR1 and CDR2: SGHAT, FQNNGV. This CDR3 is 14 amino acids long.

The J gene is TRBJ1-1, the V gene TRBV21-1. TRBV21-1 is a pseudogene. This CDR3 contains 15 residues. In DNA form, the CDR3 reads TGTGCCAGCAGCAATAGAATTCTCCTGAACACTGAAGCTTTCTTT. It is translated as CASSNRILLNTEAFF.

This chain joins TRBV14 and TRBJ2-1; a possible D gene is TRBD2 (6 bases). Trimming left V 4 bases short and J 4 bases short, with 11 bases between. The germline CDR1 and CDR2 sequences are SGHDN and FVKESK. CDR3 length equals 14 residues. DNA for the CDR3: TGTGCCAGCAGCCCGGCGGGACCGTACAATGAGCAGTTCTTC. Its protein is CASSPAGPYNEQFF.

The CDR3 is CASSMLAAETQYF. CDR3 nucleotide sequence: TGTGCCAGCAGTATGCTAGCGGCGGAGACCCAGTACTTC. The chain combines TRBV25-1 with TRBJ2-5, with 7 positions matching TRBD2. The CDR3 totals 13 residues. Looked up from germline, CDR1 is MGHDK and CDR2 is SYGVNS. J gave up 5 bases and V 5 bases, and 5 bases lay outside the gene matches.

The V and J genes are TRBV25-1 and TRBJ1-1; possible D gene TRBD1, 6 bases. This CDR3 contains 12 residues. V gave up 2 bases and J gave up 11 bases, with 12 bases separating them. Germline CDR1 is MGHDK and CDR2 is SYGVNS. CDR3 region: CASSETGGRAFF. The DNA for the CDR3 is TGTGCCAGCAGTGAAACTGGGGGCCGGGCTTTCTTT.

The genes are TRBV5-5 and TRBJ2-4, with 10 nucleotides matching TRBD2. V was pared by 5 bases and J by 3 bases, with 17 bases of the junction left unmatched. The germline V gene encodes CDR1 SGHKS and CDR2 YYEKEE (reference sequence). The CDR3 covers 19 residues. The CDR3 DNA reads TGTGCCAGCAGACGAACTAGCGGGACCGTCAAGTGGGACAAAAACATTCAGTACTTC. It codes for CASRRTSGTVKWDKNIQYF.

This CDR3 reads CASSFSLEGGAYEQYF. DNA for the CDR3: TGTGCCAGCAGTTTCTCCCTGGAGGGCGGTGCCTACGAGCAGTACTTC. This chain uses TRBV27 with TRBJ2-7, with D tentatively TRBD2 (6 bases). Trimming removed 3 bases from V and 2 bases from J, with 17 bases in between. The CDR3 has 16 amino acids. Germline lookup yields CDR1 MNHEY and CDR2 SMNVEV (reference sequence).

This chain connects TRBV11-3 to TRBJ2-1; D gene ambiguous. There are 11 residues in the CDR3. In germline, CDR1 is SGHNT, CDR2 YENEEA. Trimming stripped 3 bases from V and 5 bases from J, with 2 bases between. In nucleotides, the CDR3 is TGTGCCAGCAGCTTCGACAATGAGCAGTTCTTC. This gives the protein CASSFDNEQFF.

This rearrangement joins TRBV10-1 to TRBJ2-5; TRBD2 might be the D (6 bases). The J call may not be correct, given that the DNA end is closer to TRBJ2-7. Germline V gives CDR1 WNHNN, CDR2 SYGVQD (reference sequence). The CDR3 is 15 amino acids. The CDR3 DNA reads as TGCGCCAGCAGTGAGTCGGGGGAGGCCTCCTACGAGCAGTACTTC. The encoded protein is CASSESGEASYEQYF.

The rearrangement joins TRBV12-2 to TRBJ2-5; the table's D call of TRBD1 was not tested on the DNA. TRBV12-2 is tagged as a pseudogene. CDR3 length: 15 amino acids. This CDR3 is CASRPDRADEKTQYF. The DNA of the CDR3 is TGTGCAAGTCGTCCCGACAGGGCGGATGAAAAGACCCAGTACTTC.